This T cell receptor beta chain was captured by sequencing in a study of chemoradiotherapy in HPV16-positive cancers. The repertoire was sequenced with immunoSEQ multiplex PCR; TCRdb's copy has only in-frame clones and lacks some. This sample has a few thousand clones, with approximately 71% found just once. To note about this clone: Its antigen is not known.

Trimming took off 3 bases at V and 0 bases at J, with 8 bases between the two ends. The CDR3 consists of 14 residues. The germline gives CDR1 KGHSH, CDR2 LQKENI. Study-level results: Functional assays defining HPV-specific T cells used only a couple of HPV16-positive patients. Non-HPV-specific T cells did not expand in tumors during treatment, whereas candidate HPV-specific clones and E7-related motifs did.

The TCR comes from a human donor with HPV-associated anogenital cancer. Sampling was performed from a patient who underwent chemoradiotherapy. The chain employs TRBV18 and TRBJ1-1, with D hard to call. The CDR3 DNA sequence: TGTGCCAGCTCACCTCAGCCGCTGAACACTGAAGCTTTCTTT. Translation gives CASSPQPLNTEAFF.